This TCR beta chain was captured in a study of blood T cell repertoires in COVID-19. Study overall: Samples representing acute and convalescent COVID-19 were sourced from the United States, Italy and Spain. PBMCs, B-cell-depleted T cells, or T cells were the source of the cDNA or gDNA that made up the material.

Germline V lookup: CDR1 SGHRS, CDR2 YFSETQ. CDR3 size: 12 residues. With V trimmed by 5 bases and J by 11 bases, 7 bases remained unmatched. Original processing notes: The assay estimated nucleated cells by amplifying reference gene primers. Sequenced by immunoSEQ multiplex PCR; TCRdb stores in-frame clones only, minus some. V and J calls and clone size follow that table, whereas D and trimming were derived from the DNA. Of approximately 120,000 clones in the sample, around 90% were seen once. The origin of this receptor is a human donor in a cohort sampled during active COVID-19. This rearrangement joins TRBV5-1 to TRBJ1-1, with TRBD1 matching over 9 bases. The sequenced sample was peripheral blood. The CDR3 spells CASSPGTGNAFF. In DNA, the CDR3 is TGCGCCAGCAGTCCCGGGACAGGGAATGCTTTCTTT.